The 11 T cell receptor beta chains below were found in one sample sequenced in a study of radiation and T cells in renal cell carcinoma. Stated time point: blood 4 weeks post-SBRT, at nephrectomy. Treatment meaning: 15 Gy SBRT to primary tumor, nephrectomy 4 weeks later. Sequencing was performed with immunoSEQ multiplex PCR; in TCRdb, only in-frame clones are kept and a portion is missing. The sample lists about 140,000 clones; 86% were seen once. The source material was blood, sampled from a patient whose treatment included radiotherapy and nephrectomy. The receptors here all came from a woman aged 45-59 years with renal cell carcinoma.

The V gene is TRBV10-1, the J gene TRBJ2-7, with a weak D call TRBD1 (6 bases). Looked up from germline, CDR1 is WNHNN and CDR2 is SYGVQD (reference sequence). The CDR3 has 15 amino acids. V shed 2 bases and J shed 3 bases, with 14 bases lying between them. In nucleotides, the CDR3 is TGCGCCAGCAGTGAGCCCTCCAGGGGCGACTACGAGCAGTACTTC. This encodes CASSEPSRGDYEQYF.

The chain carries TRBV4-1 and TRBJ2-7, with 7 bases fitting TRBD2. CDR1 is MGHRA, CDR2 YSYEKL, per germline. This CDR3 has 16 amino acids. V shed 1 base and J 6 bases; nucleotides not matched to a gene: 12. CDR3 sequence (DNA): TGCGCCAGCAGCCAAGGTAGGCGGGAGTGGACGCGCGAGCAGTACTTC. This codes for CASSQGRREWTREQYF.

V gene TRBV5-5 combines with J gene TRBJ2-3; 13 positions match TRBD2. This CDR3 has 16 amino acids. Per germline, CDR1 SGHKS and CDR2 YYEKEE (reference sequence). V lost 4 bases and J lost 3; bases outside the gene matches: 5. This chain's CDR3 is CASSRRTSGRTDTQYF. The CDR3 DNA follows: TGTGCCAGCAGCCGGCGGACTAGCGGGAGAACAGATACGCAGTATTTT.

The genes are TRBV15 and TRBJ1-2; perhaps TRBD1 as D (6 bases). V was clipped by 1 base and J by 6 bases, with 15 bases between them. Germline assignment: CDR1 LNHNV and CDR2 YYDKDF (reference sequence). This CDR3 is built from 15 residues. The CDR3 loop reads CATSRARTVWDGYTF. In DNA form, the CDR3 reads TGTGCCACCAGCAGAGCTAGGACAGTCTGGGATGGCTACACCTTC.

This chain joins TRBV2 and TRBJ2-2; tentatively, D is TRBD2 (6 bases). The CDR3 is 14 amino acids. Per the germline V gene, CDR1 is SNHLY and CDR2 is FYNNEI. V lost 7 bases and J 4 bases, leaving 13 bases between the germline ends. CDR3 in amino acids: CASKLALGTGELFF. The DNA of the CDR3 is TGTGCCAGCAAACTAGCACTGGGCACCGGGGAGCTGTTTTTT.

The rearrangement links TRBV6-1 to TRBJ1-4, with 7 bases matching TRBD1. Germline trimming cut 9 bases from V and 8 bases from J; bases unmatched to any gene: 6. Per the germline V gene, CDR1 is MNHNS and CDR2 is SASEGT. The CDR3 runs 12 residues. In DNA, the CDR3 is TGTGCCAGTGGAAAACAGGGGGAAAAACTGTTTTTT. Translation: CASGKQGEKLFF.

The chain uses TRBV19 and TRBJ1-5; D unresolved. Trimming cost V 5 bases and J 1 base, with 15 bases left between them. CDR1 LNHDA and CDR2 SQIVND come from the germline V gene (reference sequence). This CDR3 contains 16 residues. The CDR3: CASSALDLGSNQPQHF. The CDR3 coding sequence is TGTGCCAGTAGTGCCCTCGACTTGGGGAGCAATCAGCCCCAGCATTTT.

The chain recombines TRBV5-1 with TRBJ1-1; 8 bases are a match to TRBD1. With 4 bases clipped from V and 3 bases from J, the junction kept 8 bases outside the gene matches. The CDR3 has 15 residues. Germline CDR1 reads SGHRS; CDR2 reads YFSETQ. Here the CDR3 DNA reads TGCGCCAGCAGCCCACCGACAGGGGAACACACTGAAGCTTTCTTT. Translation gives CASSPPTGEHTEAFF.

The chain couples TRBV21-1 to TRBJ2-3; the D segment call TRBD1 is taken from the table without a DNA check. TRBV21-1 is classified as a pseudogene. The CDR3 is made up of 19 amino acids. The CDR3 loop is CASSKVGGQGPRSTDTQYF. CDR3 nucleotide sequence: TGTGCCAGCAGCAAAGTAGGAGGACAGGGACCCCGTAGCACAGATACGCAGTATTTT.

The chain links TRBV2 to TRBJ2-7, with 8 positions matching TRBD1. This CDR3 has 15 amino acids. V shed 8 bases, J shed 2 bases, and the junction held 11 bases outside the gene matches. CDR1 is SNHLY and CDR2 is FYNNEI in the germline V gene. CDR3 loop: CASSDRASNAYEQYF. The CDR3 coding sequence is TGTGCCAGCTCGGACAGGGCCTCAAATGCCTACGAGCAGTACTTC. The full variable domain, with the rest looked up from reference TRBV2 and TRBJ2-7, is EPEVTQTPSHQVTQMGQEVILRCVPISNHLYFYWYRQILGQKVEFLVSFYNNEISEKSEIFDDQFSVERPDGSNFTLKIRSTKLEDSAMYFCASSDRASNAYEQYFGPGTRLTVT.

V and J are TRBV5-1 and TRBJ2-7; 8 nucleotides match TRBD1. The CDR3 runs to 14 residues. Looked up from germline, CDR1 is SGHRS and CDR2 is YFSETQ. The V gene end was trimmed by 2 bases and the J gene end by 1 base; junction bases not matched to a gene: 2. In DNA form, the CDR3 reads TGCGCCAGCAGCTTAGACAGGGGTTCCTACGAGCAGTACTTC. This gives the protein CASSLDRGSYEQYF.